This is a list of T cell receptor beta chains from one sample in a study of blood T cell repertoires in COVID-19. Clones were read by immunoSEQ multiplex PCR, and TCRdb kept only the in-frame ones, dropping some. The table records approximately 110,000 clones, about 70% of them present only once. What was sequenced was peripheral blood. The receptor set was obtained from a man older than 75 with COVID-19, enrolled during active disease. The CDR3 runs from the conserved cysteine through the conserved F or W. Each record gives: clone size, V gene, J gene, D gene, CDR3 DNA, CDR3 protein. A D gene is named only where the DNA matches it firmly. Rows may omit the clone size; those that give it use once, few, many or a size class.

-	TRBV10-3	TRBJ2-7	TRBD2	TGTGCCATCAGTGATTCCGGGACTAGAGCTTACGAGCAGTACTTC	CAISDSGTRAYEQYF
few	TRBV7-2	TRBJ1-5	TRBD1	TGTGCCAGCAGCGTAACAGGGGTGAATCAGCCCCAGCATTTT	CASSVTGVNQPQHF
-	TRBV5-4	TRBJ2-3	TRBD1	TGTGCCAGCAGCCCGAGCCACAGGGGGCGTGGAGATACGCAGTATTTT	CASSPSHRGRGDTQYF
once	TRBV6-5	TRBJ1-2	-	TGTGCCAGCAGTTACCGGGGACTGCGAAATGGCTACACCTTC	CASSYRGLRNGYTF
-	TRBV9	TRBJ1-2	-	TGTGCCAGCAGCGTAGCCGCTAACTATGGCTACACCTTC	CASSVAANYGYTF
-	TRBV6-5	TRBJ2-5	-	TGTGCCAGTGTGAGGGCTAGCGACTTCCAAGAGACCCAGTACTTC	CASVRASDFQETQYF
-	TRBV18	TRBJ1-5	-	TGTGCCAGCTCACCCCAAGGCAGGGATGGACAGCCCCAGCATTTT	CASSPQGRDGQPQHF
-	TRBV11-2	TRBJ2-2	-	TGTGCCAGCAGCTTAGTATCGGGACAGAACACCGGGGAGCTGTTTTTT	CASSLVSGQNTGELFF
-	TRBV6-5	TRBJ2-7	-	TGTGCCAGCAGACCGGACAGTAGGAGCTCCTACGAGCAGTACTTC	CASRPDSRSSYEQYF
-	TRBV14	TRBJ2-7	TRBD2	TGTGCCAGCAGCTTCGGGCTAGCGGGAGTTTTCGAGCAGTACTTC	CASSFGLAGVFEQYF
-	TRBV28	TRBJ2-7	TRBD1	TGTGCCAGCAGTTTGACAGGGCCCTACGAGCAGTACTTC	CASSLTGPYEQYF
-	TRBV10-3	TRBJ1-5	-	TGTGCCATCAGTCGAGGGCCAAGTCAGCCCCAGCATTTT	CAISRGPSQPQHF
few	TRBV5-4	TRBJ1-2	-	TGTGCCAGCAGCTTGGTGGCAGGGAATGGCTACACCTTC	CASSLVAGNGYTF
-	TRBV28	TRBJ1-2	-	TGTGCCAGCAGTTTATTGGCAGGTCTAAGCTATGGCTACACCTTC	CASSLLAGLSYGYTF
-	TRBV5-1	TRBJ1-1	TRBD1	TGCGCCAGCAGATCGGGACAGGTGGAAACTGAAGCTTTCTTT	CASRSGQVETEAFF
-	TRBV7-3	TRBJ2-1	TRBD1	TGTGCCAGCAGAAAGGGGGCAGGACCCGGCGGAAATGAGCAGTTCTTC	CASRKGAGPGGNEQFF
-	TRBV9	TRBJ1-1	TRBD1	TGTGCCAGCAGCGTAGGGACAGGGGGTGAAGCTTTCTTT	CASSVGTGGEAFF
once	TRBV28	TRBJ2-1	-	TGTGCCAGCAGAGCCGGCGGTGGAGAGCCCTACAATGAGCAGTTCTTC	CASRAGGGEPYNEQFF
-	TRBV4-1	TRBJ2-7	TRBD1	TGCGCCAGCAGCTTTCGACAGGGGAGCTCCTACGAGCAGTACTTC	CASSFRQGSSYEQYF
-	TRBV2	TRBJ2-1	-	TGTGCCAGCAGTGATCGGGAGCAAACCTACAATGAGCAGTTCTTC	CASSDREQTYNEQFF
-	TRBV5-8	TRBJ2-7	-	TGTGCCAGCAGCCTGGTCGGGAGCTCCTACGAGCAGTACTTC	CASSLVGSSYEQYF
-	TRBV5-5	TRBJ2-5	TRBD1	TGTGCCAGCAGCCTAACAGGGGCCGAGACCCAGTACTTC	CASSLTGAETQYF
-	TRBV7-9	TRBJ2-3	TRBD2	TGTGCCAGCAGCTCCGGACTAGCGGGCCTTTCCACAGATACGCAGTATTTT	CASSSGLAGLSTDTQYF
-	TRBV9	TRBJ1-2	TRBD1	TGTGCCAGCAGCGCACCCACGGGACAGGTGCTTCGGGGCTACACCTTC	CASSAPTGQVLRGYTF
-	TRBV2	TRBJ2-1	TRBD2	TGTGCCAGCAGACTAGCGGGGAACAATGAGCAGTTCTTC	CASRLAGNNEQFF
-	TRBV27	TRBJ2-7	TRBD1	TGTGCCAGCAGTTTCTCCCCTCCCGACAGGGAGTCGGGGGAGCAGTACTTC	CASSFSPPDRESGEQYF
once	TRBV5-1	TRBJ2-2	TRBD2	TGCGCCAGCAGCTTGGAGAGCGGGATTCACGGGGAGCTGTTTTTT	CASSLESGIHGELFF
-	TRBV19	TRBJ1-2	-	TGTGCCAGTAGTTCGGACAGCTATGGCTACACCTTC	CASSSDSYGYTF
-	TRBV7-9	TRBJ1-5	-	TGTGCCAGCAGCTTGGAGGTGGATCAGCCCCAGCATTTT	CASSLEVDQPQHF
few	TRBV7-9	TRBJ2-7	-	TGTGCCAGCAGCCCCAGGAGGACCGGCTACGAGCAGTACTTC	CASSPRRTGYEQYF
few	TRBV5-1	TRBJ2-1	TRBD1	TGCGCCAGCAGCCACTCACCCGGGACAGGCCCCTACAATGAGCAGTTCTTC	CASSHSPGTGPYNEQFF
many	TRBV21-1	TRBJ2-7	-	TGTGCCGCACCGGGACAGGGCTACGAGCAGTACTTC	CAAPGQGYEQYF
-	TRBV15	TRBJ2-3	-	TGTGCCACCAGCAGGGAGTCGTTAGGCCCTAGCGCAGATACGCAGTATTTT	CATSRESLGPSADTQYF
once	TRBV5-1	TRBJ2-2	-	TGCGCCAGCAGCTTTTACGGTCCTCAATCGCGGGAGCTGTTTTTT	CASSFYGPQSRELFF
-	TRBV6-2/TRBV6-3	TRBJ2-7	-	TGTGCCAGCAGTTACGCGGAGTCGGACGAGCAGTACTTC	CASSYAESDEQYF
once	TRBV29-1	TRBJ2-1	TRBD2	TGCAGCGTTCGGCGGGGGAGCTCCTACAATGAGCAGTTCTTC	CSVRRGSSYNEQFF
-	TRBV2	TRBJ2-7	-	TGTGCCAGCAGTGGAGGTTGGCGGCATAAGGCCTACGAGCAGTACTTC	CASSGGWRHKAYEQYF
-	TRBV19	TRBJ1-3	-	TGTGCCAGTAGTATAGTCCCAGGGATTACTGGAAACACCATATATTTT	CASSIVPGITGNTIYF
-	TRBV6-5	TRBJ2-7	-	TGTGCCAGCAGTTACTCGGGGGGGCATTACGAGCAGTACTTC	CASSYSGGHYEQYF
few	TRBV7-2	TRBJ2-7	TRBD2	TGTGCCAGCAGCTCCGGGGGGAGGGGACCCTACGAGCAGTACTTC	CASSSGGRGPYEQYF
few	TRBV28	TRBJ2-1	TRBD2	TGTGCCAGCAGTTCACTAGCGGGAGTCAATGAGCAGTTCTTC	CASSSLAGVNEQFF
few	TRBV6-1	TRBJ2-7	-	TGTGCCAGCAGTGAAGCGAGGCCAGGGGAGCAGTACTTC	CASSEARPGEQYF
-	TRBV11-2	TRBJ2-1	TRBD2	TGTGCCAGCAGACAAACTAGCGGGAGCTCCTACAATGAGCAGTTCTTC	CASRQTSGSSYNEQFF
-	TRBV5-1	TRBJ2-7	TRBD2	TGCGCCAGCAGCGGAGGGGGACTAGCGGGAGGGCCGCTGGAGCAGTACTTC	CASSGGGLAGGPLEQYF
few	TRBV28	TRBJ2-6	-	TGTGCCAGCAGTTTTTCGTCTGGGGCCAACGTCCTGACTTTC	CASSFSSGANVLTF
-	TRBV2	TRBJ2-7	-	TGTGCCAGCAGTGTAGGCGGGGTGGGTTCCTACGAGCAGTACTTC	CASSVGGVGSYEQYF
-	TRBV7-9	TRBJ2-7	-	TGTGCCAGCAGCTCGAACCGTTACAGAGGCGGGACTGATTACGAGCAGTACTTC	CASSSNRYRGGTDYEQYF
-	TRBV7-2	TRBJ2-3	-	TGTGCCAGCAGATCCCTAGCGGGTTCCCAGGGGGGCACAGATACGCAGTATTTT	CASRSLAGSQGGTDTQYF
-	TRBV6-5	TRBJ2-1	TRBD2	TGTGCCAGCAGTTACTCGTCAGCGGGAGAGTCGCGGCAGTTCTTC	CASSYSSAGESRQFF
-	TRBV14	TRBJ2-3	TRBD2	TGTGCCAGCAGCCAAATTGGACTAGCGGGAGTGGGGCAGTATTTT	CASSQIGLAGVGQYF
-	TRBV9	TRBJ2-7	TRBD1	TGTGCCAGCAGCAGCCGGGACAGGTCCTACGAGCAGTACTTC	CASSSRDRSYEQYF
few	TRBV9	TRBJ2-3	TRBD1	TGTGCCAGCAGCGCCAGACAACAGGGGGGCACAGATACGCAGTATTTT	CASSARQQGGTDTQYF
-	TRBV6-5	TRBJ1-1	-	TGTGCCAGCACCATCCGGCGAAGTGGAGGGGCTGAAGCTTTCTTT	CASTIRRSGGAEAFF
-	TRBV7-7	TRBJ2-5	TRBD1	TGTGCTAGCAGCCGCGGACAGGGGACGGAGACCCAGTACTTC	CASSRGQGTETQYF
-	TRBV9	TRBJ2-7	-	TGTGCCAGCAGCGTTACAGGGGAGGTCGGCGAGCAGTACTTC	CASSVTGEVGEQYF